This TCR beta chain comes out of a study of beta chain features in type 1 diabetes. Turning to the study itself: The samples had about 100,000,000 sorted cells examined in all.

Sequencing targeted expressed TCRB transcripts, as all isolated RNA had been reverse transcribed. Repertoires were generated with immunoSEQ multiplex PCR, while TCRdb's copy carries only in-frame clones and drops some. The data contain over 500,000 clones, roughly 16% of them singletons. CDR3 length equals 15 residues. Germline loops: CDR1 MNHNY, CDR2 SVGAGI (reference sequence). Trimming stripped 6 bases from V and 0 bases from J, with 14 bases between. Sorting based on CD45RO/CCR7/CD25/CD127/CD95/CD27 separated CD4+ naive, central memory, regulatory and stem cell-like memory cells. Study conclusions and caveats: Small HLA sub-analyses could not settle whether HLA shapes TCRB rearrangement.

On this clone: Its matching antigen is unknown.

This sequence was found in a man aged 18 to 29 in good health. Specimen: naive CD4+ T cells from blood. The J gene is TRBJ1-2, the V gene TRBV6-6, with D tentatively TRBD1 (6 bases). The CDR3 DNA sequence: TGTGCCAGCAGCAGACAGGCAGACTCTAACTATGGCTACACCTTC. It specifies CASSRQADSNYGYTF.